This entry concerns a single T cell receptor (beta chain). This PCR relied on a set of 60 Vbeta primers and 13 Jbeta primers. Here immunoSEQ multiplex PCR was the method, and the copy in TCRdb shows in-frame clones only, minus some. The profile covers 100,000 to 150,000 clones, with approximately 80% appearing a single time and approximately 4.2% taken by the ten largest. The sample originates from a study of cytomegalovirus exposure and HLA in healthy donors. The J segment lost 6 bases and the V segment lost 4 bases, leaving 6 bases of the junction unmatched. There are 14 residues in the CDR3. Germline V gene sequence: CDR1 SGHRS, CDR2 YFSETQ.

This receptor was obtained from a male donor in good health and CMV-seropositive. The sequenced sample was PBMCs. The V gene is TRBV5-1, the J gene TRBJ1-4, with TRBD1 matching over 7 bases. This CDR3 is CASSPTGDDEKLFF. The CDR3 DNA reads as TGCGCCAGCAGCCCAACAGGGGATGATGAAAAACTGTTTTTT.